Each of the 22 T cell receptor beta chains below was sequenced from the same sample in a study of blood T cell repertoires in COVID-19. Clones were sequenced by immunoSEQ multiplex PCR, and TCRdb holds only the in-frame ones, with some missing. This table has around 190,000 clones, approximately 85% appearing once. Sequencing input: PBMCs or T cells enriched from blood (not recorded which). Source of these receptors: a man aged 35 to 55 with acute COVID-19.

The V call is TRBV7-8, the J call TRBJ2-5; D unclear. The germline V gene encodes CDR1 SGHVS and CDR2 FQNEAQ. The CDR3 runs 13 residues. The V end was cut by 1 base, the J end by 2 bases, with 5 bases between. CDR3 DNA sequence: TGTGCCAGCAGCTTAGACAGACAAGAGACCCAGTACTTC. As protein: CASSLDRQETQYF.

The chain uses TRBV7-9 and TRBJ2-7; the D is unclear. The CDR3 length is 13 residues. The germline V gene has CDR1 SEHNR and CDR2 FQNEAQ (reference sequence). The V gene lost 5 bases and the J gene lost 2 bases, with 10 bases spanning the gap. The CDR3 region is CASSPTPPYEQYF. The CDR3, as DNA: TGTGCCAGCAGCCCTACTCCGCCCTACGAGCAGTACTTC.

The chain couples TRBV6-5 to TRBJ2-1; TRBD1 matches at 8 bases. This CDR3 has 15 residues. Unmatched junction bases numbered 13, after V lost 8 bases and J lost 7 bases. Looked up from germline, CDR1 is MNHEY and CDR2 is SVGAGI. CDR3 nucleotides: TGTGCCAGCTCCATGACCAGGGGGCCCATTAATGAGCAGTTCTTC. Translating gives CASSMTRGPINEQFF.

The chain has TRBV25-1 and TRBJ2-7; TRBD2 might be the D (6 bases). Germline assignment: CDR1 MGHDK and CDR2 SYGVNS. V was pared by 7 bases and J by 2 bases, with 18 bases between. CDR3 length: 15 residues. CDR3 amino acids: CASKGGPRGPYEQYF. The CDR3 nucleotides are TGTGCCAGCAAGGGAGGTCCGAGGGGCCCCTACGAGCAGTACTTC.

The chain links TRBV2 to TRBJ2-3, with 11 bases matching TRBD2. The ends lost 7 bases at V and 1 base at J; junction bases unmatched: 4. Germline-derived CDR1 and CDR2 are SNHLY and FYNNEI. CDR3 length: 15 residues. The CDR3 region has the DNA TGTGCCAGCAACCAACTAGCGGGAGGCACAGATACGCAGTATTTT. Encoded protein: CASNQLAGGTDTQYF.

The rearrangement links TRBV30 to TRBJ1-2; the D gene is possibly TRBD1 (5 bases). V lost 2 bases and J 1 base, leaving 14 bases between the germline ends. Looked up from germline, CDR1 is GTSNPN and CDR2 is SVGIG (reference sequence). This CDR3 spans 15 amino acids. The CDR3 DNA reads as TGTGCCTGGAGTAGGGGCGGAGGGGATAACTATGGCTACACCTTC. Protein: CAWSRGGGDNYGYTF.

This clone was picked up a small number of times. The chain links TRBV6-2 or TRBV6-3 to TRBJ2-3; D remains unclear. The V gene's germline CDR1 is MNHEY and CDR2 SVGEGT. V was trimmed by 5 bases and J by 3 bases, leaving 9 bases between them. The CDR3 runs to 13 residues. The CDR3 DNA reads TGTGCCAGCAGTCATTCGCGGACAGATACGCAGTATTTT. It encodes CASSHSRTDTQYF.

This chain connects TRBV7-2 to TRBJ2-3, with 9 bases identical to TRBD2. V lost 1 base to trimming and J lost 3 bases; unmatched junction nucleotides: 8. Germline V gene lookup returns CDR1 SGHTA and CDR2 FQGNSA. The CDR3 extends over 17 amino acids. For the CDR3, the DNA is TGTGCCAGCAGCTTAGTTGGTTCTAGCGGGACGACAGATACGCAGTATTTT. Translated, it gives CASSLVGSSGTTDTQYF. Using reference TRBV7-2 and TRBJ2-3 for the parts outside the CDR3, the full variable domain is GAGVSQSPSNKVTEKGKDVELRCDPISGHTALYWYRQSLGQGLEFLIYFQGNSAPDKSGLPSDRFSAERTGGSVSTLTIQRTQQEDSAVYLCASSLVGSSGTTDTQYFGPGTRLTVL.

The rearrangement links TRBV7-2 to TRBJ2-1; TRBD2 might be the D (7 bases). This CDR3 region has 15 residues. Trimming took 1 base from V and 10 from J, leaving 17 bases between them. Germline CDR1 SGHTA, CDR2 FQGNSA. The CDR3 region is CASSLEGGAIGEQFF. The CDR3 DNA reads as TGTGCCAGCAGCTTAGAAGGGGGGGCAATAGGGGAGCAGTTCTTC.

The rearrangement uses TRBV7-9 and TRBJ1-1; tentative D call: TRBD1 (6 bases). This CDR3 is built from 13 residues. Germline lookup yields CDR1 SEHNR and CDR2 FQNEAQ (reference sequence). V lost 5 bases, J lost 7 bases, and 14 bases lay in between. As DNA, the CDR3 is TGTGCCAGCAGCGCGACAGGCGAAAATGAAGCTTTCTTT. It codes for CASSATGENEAFF.

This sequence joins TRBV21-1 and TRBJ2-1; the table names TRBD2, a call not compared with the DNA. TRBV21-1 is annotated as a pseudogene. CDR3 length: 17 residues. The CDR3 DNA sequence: TGTGCCAGCAGCAAAGAAGGACTAGCGGGAGTGATCAATGAGCAGTTCTTC. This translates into CASSKEGLAGVINEQFF.

CDR3 loop: CASRRTGEHEQYF. In DNA form, the CDR3 reads TGTGCCAGTCGCAGGACAGGGGAACACGAGCAGTACTTC. This chain links TRBV2 with TRBJ2-7; 9 bases match TRBD1. J was trimmed by 5 bases and V by 9 bases; bases with no gene match: 8. Germline V gene lookup returns CDR1 SNHLY and CDR2 FYNNEI. This CDR3 spans 13 amino acids.

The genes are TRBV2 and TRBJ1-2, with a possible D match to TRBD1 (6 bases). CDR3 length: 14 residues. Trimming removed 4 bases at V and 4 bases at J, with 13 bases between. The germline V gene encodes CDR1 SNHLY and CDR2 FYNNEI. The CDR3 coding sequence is TGTGCCAGCAGTGTCGTACAGGGTGGCTATGGCTACACCTTC. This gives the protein CASSVVQGGYGYTF.

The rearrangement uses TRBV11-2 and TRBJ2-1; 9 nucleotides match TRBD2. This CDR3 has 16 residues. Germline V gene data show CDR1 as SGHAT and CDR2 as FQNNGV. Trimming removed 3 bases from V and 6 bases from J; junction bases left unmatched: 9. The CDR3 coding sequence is TGTGCCAGCAGCTTGCGGTGGGCTAGCGGGACCAATGAGCAGTTCTTC. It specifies CASSLRWASGTNEQFF.

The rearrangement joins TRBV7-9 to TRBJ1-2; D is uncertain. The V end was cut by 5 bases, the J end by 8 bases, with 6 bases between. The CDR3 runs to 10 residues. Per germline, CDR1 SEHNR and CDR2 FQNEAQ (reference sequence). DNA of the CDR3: TGTGCCAGCAGCCGCCGGGGCTACACCTTC. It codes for CASSRRGYTF.

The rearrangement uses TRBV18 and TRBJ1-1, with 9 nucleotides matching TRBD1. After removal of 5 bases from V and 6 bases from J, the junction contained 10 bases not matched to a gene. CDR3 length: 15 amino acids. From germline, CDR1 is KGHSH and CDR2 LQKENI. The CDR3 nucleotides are TGTGCCAGCTCAACGGGACAGGGAAGCGGCTCTGAAGCTTTCTTT. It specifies CASSTGQGSGSEAFF.

CDR3 DNA sequence: TGTGCCAGCAGCCGGACAGGGAACACTGAAGCTTTCTTT. Amino acids: CASSRTGNTEAFF. The rearrangement joins TRBV7-9 to TRBJ1-1; TRBD1 matches 7 bases. CDR3 length: 13 amino acids. CDR1 and CDR2 (germline): SEHNR, FQNEAQ (reference sequence). J was trimmed by 1 base and V by 5 bases; bases with no gene match: 1.

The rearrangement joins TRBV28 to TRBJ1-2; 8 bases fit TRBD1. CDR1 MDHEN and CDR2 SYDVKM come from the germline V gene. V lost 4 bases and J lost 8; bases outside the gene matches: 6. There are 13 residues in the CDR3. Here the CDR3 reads CASSSQGAVGYTF. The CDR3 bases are TGTGCCAGCAGTTCGCAGGGGGCTGTGGGCTACACCTTC.

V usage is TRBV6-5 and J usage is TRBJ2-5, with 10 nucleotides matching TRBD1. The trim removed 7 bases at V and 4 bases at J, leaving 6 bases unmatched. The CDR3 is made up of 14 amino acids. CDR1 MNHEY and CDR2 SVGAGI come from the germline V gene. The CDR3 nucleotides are TGTGCCAGCACCCTGGACAGGGGGGGAGAGACCCAGTACTTC. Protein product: CASTLDRGGETQYF.

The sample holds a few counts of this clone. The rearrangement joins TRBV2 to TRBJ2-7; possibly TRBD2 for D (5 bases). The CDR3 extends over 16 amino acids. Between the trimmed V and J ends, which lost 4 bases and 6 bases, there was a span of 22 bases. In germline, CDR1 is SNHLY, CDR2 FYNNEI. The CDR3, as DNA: TGTGCCAGCAGTGGGTTGAGAGAGGGCCCTTTCTCCGAGCAGTACTTC. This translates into CASSGLREGPFSEQYF.

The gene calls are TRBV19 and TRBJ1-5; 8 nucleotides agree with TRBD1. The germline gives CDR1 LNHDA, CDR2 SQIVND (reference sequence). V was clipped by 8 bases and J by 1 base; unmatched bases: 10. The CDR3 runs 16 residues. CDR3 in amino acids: CASGPTGDASNQPQHF. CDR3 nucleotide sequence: TGTGCCAGTGGCCCGACAGGGGACGCCAGCAATCAGCCCCAGCATTTT.

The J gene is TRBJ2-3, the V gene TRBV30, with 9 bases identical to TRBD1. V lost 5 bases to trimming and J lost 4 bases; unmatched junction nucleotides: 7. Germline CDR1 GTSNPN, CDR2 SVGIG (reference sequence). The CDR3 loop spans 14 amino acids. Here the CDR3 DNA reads TGTGCCTGGGCCGGGACAGGGATCCCAGATACGCAGTATTTT. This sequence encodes CAWAGTGIPDTQYF. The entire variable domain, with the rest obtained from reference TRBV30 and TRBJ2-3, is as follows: SQTIHQWPATLVQPVGSPLSLECTVEGTSNPNLYWYRQAAGRGLQLLFYSVGIGQISSEVPQNLSASRPQDRQFILSSKKLLLSDSGFYLCAWAGTGIPDTQYFGPGTRLTVL.